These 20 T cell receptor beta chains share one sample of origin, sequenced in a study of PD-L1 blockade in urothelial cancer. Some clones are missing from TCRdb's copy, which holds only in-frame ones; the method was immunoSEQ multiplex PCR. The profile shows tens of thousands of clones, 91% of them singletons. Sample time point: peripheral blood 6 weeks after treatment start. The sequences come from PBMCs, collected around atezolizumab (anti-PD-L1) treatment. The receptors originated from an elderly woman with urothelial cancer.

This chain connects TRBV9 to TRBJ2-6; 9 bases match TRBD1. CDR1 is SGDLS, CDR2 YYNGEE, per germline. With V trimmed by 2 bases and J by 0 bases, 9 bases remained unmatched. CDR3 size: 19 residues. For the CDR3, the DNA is TGTGCCAGCAGCGTGGTACCCGGGACAGGGCTCTCTGGGGCCAACGTCCTGACTTTC. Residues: CASSVVPGTGLSGANVLTF. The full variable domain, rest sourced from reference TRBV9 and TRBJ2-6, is DSGVTQTPKHLITATGQRVTLRCSPRSGDLSVYWYQQSLDQGLQFLIQYYNGEERAKGNILERFSAQQFPDLHSELNLSSLELGDSALYFCASSVVPGTGLSGANVLTFGAGSRLTVL.

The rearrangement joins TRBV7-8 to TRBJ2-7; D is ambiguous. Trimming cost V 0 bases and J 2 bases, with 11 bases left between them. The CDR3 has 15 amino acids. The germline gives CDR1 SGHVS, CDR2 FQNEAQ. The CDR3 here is CASSLAAAAPYEQYF. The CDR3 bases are TGTGCCAGCAGCTTAGCAGCCGCTGCTCCCTACGAGCAGTACTTC. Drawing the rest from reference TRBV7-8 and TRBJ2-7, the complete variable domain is GAGVSQSPRYKVAKRGQDVALRCDPISGHVSLFWYQQALGQGPEFLTYFQNEAQLDKSGLPSDRFFAERPEGSVSTLKIQRTQQEDSAVYLCASSLAAAAPYEQYFGPGTRLTVT.

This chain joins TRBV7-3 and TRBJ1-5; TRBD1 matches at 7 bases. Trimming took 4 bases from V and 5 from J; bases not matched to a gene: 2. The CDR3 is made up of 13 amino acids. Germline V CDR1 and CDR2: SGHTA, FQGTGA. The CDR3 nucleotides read TGTGCCAGCAGCTGGGACAGCCATCAGCCCCAGCATTTT. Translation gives CASSWDSHQPQHF.

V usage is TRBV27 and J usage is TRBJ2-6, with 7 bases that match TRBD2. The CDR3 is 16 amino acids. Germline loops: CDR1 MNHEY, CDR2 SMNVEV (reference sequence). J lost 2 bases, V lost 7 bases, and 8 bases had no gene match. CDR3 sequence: CASTRWGGTGANVLTF. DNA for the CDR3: TGTGCCAGCACCAGGTGGGGGGGGACTGGGGCCAACGTCCTGACTTTC.

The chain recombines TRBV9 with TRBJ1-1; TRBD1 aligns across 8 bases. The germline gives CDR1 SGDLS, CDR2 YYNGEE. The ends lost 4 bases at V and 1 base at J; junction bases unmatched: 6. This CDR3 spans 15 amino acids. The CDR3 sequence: CASSPRQGTNTEAFF. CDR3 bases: TGTGCCAGCAGCCCCCGACAGGGGACGAACACTGAAGCTTTCTTT.

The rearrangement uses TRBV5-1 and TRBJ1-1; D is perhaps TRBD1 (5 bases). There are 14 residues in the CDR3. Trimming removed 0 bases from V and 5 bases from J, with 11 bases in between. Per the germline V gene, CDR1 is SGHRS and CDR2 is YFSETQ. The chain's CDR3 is CASSLGGVSTEAFF. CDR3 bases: TGCGCCAGCAGCTTGGGGGGGGTGAGTACTGAAGCTTTCTTT.

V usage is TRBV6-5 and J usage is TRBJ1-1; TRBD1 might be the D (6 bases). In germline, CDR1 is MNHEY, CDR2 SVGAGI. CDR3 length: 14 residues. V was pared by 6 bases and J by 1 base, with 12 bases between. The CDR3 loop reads CASRIQGRNTEAFF. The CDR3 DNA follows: TGTGCCAGCAGGATCCAGGGGAGGAACACTGAAGCTTTCTTT.

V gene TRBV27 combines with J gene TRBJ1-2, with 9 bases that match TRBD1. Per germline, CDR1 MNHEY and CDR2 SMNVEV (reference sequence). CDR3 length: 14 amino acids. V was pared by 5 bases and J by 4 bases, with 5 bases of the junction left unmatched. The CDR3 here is CASSTGQGIYGYTF. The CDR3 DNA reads TGTGCCAGCAGTACCGGACAGGGGATCTATGGCTACACCTTC.

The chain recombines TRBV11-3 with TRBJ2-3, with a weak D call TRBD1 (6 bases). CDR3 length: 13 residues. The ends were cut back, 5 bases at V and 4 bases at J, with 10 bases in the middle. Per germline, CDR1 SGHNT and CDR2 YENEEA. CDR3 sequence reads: CASSAKGADTQYF. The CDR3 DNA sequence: TGTGCCAGCAGCGCAAAGGGGGCAGATACGCAGTATTTT.

The CDR3 is CAARTGGSGYTF. CDR3 nucleotide sequence: TGTGCCGCCAGAACAGGGGGTTCTGGCTACACCTTC. This rearrangement joins TRBV28 to TRBJ1-2, with 8 bases identical to TRBD1. This CDR3 spans 12 amino acids. V was clipped by 11 bases and J by 7 bases; unmatched bases: 9. Germline CDR1 is MDHEN and CDR2 is SYDVKM.

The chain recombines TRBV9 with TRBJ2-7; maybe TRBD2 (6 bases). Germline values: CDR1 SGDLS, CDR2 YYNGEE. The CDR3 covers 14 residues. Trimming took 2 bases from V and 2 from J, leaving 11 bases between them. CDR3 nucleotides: TGTGCCAGCAGCGTCGGGAGTAACCCCTACGAGCAGTACTTC. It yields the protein CASSVGSNPYEQYF.

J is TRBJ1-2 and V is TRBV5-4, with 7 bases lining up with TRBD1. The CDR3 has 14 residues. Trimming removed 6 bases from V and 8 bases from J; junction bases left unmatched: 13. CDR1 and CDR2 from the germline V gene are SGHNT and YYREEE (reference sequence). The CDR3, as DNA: TGTGCCAGCACCACCCGACAGGGTAGGAGGGGCTACACCTTC. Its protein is CASTTRQGRRGYTF. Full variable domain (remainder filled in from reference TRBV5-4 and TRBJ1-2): ETGVTQSPTHLIKTRGQQVTLRCSSQSGHNTVSWYQQALGQGPQFIFQYYREEENGRGNFPPRFSGLQFPNYSSELNVNALELDDSALYLCASTTRQGRRGYTFGSGTRLTVV.

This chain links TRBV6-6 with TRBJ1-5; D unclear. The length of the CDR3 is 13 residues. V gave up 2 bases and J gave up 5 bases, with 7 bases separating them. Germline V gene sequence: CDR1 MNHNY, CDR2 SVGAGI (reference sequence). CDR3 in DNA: TGTGCCAGCAGTTACGTCACAGATCAGCCCCAGCATTTT. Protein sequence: CASSYVTDQPQHF.

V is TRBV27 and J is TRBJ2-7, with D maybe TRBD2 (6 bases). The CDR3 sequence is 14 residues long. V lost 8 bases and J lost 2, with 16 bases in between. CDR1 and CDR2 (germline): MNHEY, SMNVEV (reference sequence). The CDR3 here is CASGVGGSPYEQYF. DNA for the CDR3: TGTGCCAGCGGGGTGGGGGGATCCCCCTACGAGCAGTACTTC.

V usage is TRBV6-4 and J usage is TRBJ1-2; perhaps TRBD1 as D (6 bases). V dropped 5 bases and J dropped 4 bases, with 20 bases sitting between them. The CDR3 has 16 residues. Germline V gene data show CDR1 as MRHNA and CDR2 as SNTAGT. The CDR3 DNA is TGTGCCAGCAGTCAAGAAAAGGGGGTTTCTTTCTATGGCTACACCTTC. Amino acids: CASSQEKGVSFYGYTF.

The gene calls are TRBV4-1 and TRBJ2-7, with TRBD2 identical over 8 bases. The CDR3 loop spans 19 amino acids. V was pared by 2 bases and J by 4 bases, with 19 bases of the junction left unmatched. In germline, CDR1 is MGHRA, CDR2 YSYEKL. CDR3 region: CASSQLDLAGGGLPYEQYF. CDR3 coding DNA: TGCGCCAGCAGCCAACTTGATCTGGCGGGAGGAGGATTGCCTTACGAGCAGTACTTC.

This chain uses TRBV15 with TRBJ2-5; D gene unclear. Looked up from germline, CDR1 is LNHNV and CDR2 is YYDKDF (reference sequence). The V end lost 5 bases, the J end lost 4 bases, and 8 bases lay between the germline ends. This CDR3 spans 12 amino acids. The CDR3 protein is CATSERRETQYF. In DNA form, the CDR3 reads TGTGCCACCAGCGAGCGTCGAGAGACCCAGTACTTC.

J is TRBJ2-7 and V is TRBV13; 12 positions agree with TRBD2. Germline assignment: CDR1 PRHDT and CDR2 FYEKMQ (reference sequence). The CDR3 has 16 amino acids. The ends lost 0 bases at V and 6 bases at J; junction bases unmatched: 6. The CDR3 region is CASSLGQTSGSREQYF. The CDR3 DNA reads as TGTGCCAGCAGCTTAGGCCAGACTAGCGGGAGCCGCGAGCAGTACTTC.

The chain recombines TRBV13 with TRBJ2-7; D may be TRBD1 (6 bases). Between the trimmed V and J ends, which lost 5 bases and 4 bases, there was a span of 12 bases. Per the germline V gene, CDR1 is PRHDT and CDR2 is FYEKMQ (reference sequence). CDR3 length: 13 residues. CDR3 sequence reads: CASSRVGAYEQYF. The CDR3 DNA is TGTGCCAGCAGCCGGGTGGGGGCTTACGAGCAGTACTTC.

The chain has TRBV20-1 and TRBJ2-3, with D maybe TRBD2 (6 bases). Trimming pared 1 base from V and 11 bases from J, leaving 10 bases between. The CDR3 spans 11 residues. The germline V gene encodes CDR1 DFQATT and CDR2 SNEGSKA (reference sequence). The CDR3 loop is CSARVVAEQYF. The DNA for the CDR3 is TGCAGTGCTAGAGTTGTAGCGGAGCAGTATTTT.